The 28 T cell receptor beta chains below all came from one sample that was sequenced in a study of blood T cells in healthy people across ages. PCR was performed a second time for 7 to 11 cycles using a sample-barcoded 5' primer and a J-beta primer mix. TCRdb reprocessed the 5' RACE reads via MiXCR and lists one record per CDR3 protein. The sample contains hundreds of thousands of distinct CDR3 sequences, roughly 20% of which appear only once. The material sequenced was blood. Every receptor here comes from a man aged 65 to 85 in good health.

The rearrangement links TRBV20-1 to TRBJ1-2; 10 bases map to TRBD1. Trimming at V came to 4 bases and at J to 8 bases, leaving 7 bases not matched to a gene. There are 13 residues in the CDR3. CDR1 and CDR2 (germline): DFQATT, SNEGSKA (reference sequence). Written as DNA, the CDR3 is TGCAGTGCTACTTCCGGGACAGGGGTCGGCTACACCTTC. Protein: CSATSGTGVGYTF.

The rearrangement uses TRBV6-2 or TRBV6-3 and TRBJ2-7; perhaps TRBD1 as D (6 bases). The CDR3 spans 12 residues. V was cut by 8 bases and J by 4 bases, with 12 bases left in between. CDR1 is MNHEY and CDR2 is SVGEGT in the germline V gene. The CDR3 bases are TGTGCCAGCCGCTCCGGGACATACGAGCAGTACGTC. Protein product: CASRSGTYEQYV.

This clonotype was counted only a few times. V usage is TRBV6-5 and J usage is TRBJ2-3; TRBD2 agrees at 9 bases. This CDR3 has 15 amino acids. The germline gives CDR1 MNHEY, CDR2 SVGAGI. Germline trimming cut 7 bases from V and 2 bases from J; bases unmatched to any gene: 7. The CDR3 reads CASIQTSGTTDTQYF. Here the CDR3 DNA reads TGTGCCAGCATCCAGACTAGCGGAACCACAGATACGCAGTATTTT.

V gene TRBV10-3 combines with J gene TRBJ1-6, with a weak D call TRBD1 (5 bases). Germline V gene lookup returns CDR1 ENHRY and CDR2 SYGVKD. V dropped 6 bases and J dropped 7 bases, with 13 bases sitting between them. This CDR3 has 14 residues. The CDR3 here is CAIRVDSGNSPLHF. The CDR3 nucleotides are TGTGCCATCAGGGTTGACAGTGGCAATTCACCCCTCCACTTT.

The chain joins TRBV12-3 or TRBV12-4 to TRBJ2-7, with 7 positions matching TRBD1. With 5 bases clipped from V and 2 bases from J, the junction kept 6 bases outside the gene matches. The length of the CDR3 is 14 residues. CDR3 nucleotide sequence: TGTGCCAGCAGTACCCACCAGGGGGCCTACGAGCAGTACTTC. Protein: CASSTHQGAYEQYF.

This clonotype was detected only a few times. The V and J genes are TRBV7-9 and TRBJ2-2; possibly TRBD2 for D (6 bases). V gave up 7 bases and J gave up 6 bases, with 18 bases separating them. The germline gives CDR1 SEHNR, CDR2 FQNEAQ (reference sequence). The CDR3 runs 15 residues. The DNA for the CDR3 is TGTGCCAGCAAGATTGGGGGGTCGTCCGCCGGGGAGCTGTTTTTT. Its protein is CASKIGGSSAGELFF.

The rearrangement uses TRBV20-1 and TRBJ2-3, with a tentative D call TRBD2 (5 bases). Trimming shortened V by 6 bases and J by 3 bases, and 22 bases separated the two germline ends. The CDR3 has 16 amino acids. Germline loops: CDR1 DFQATT, CDR2 SNEGSKA (reference sequence). CDR3 nucleotides: TGCAGTGCGAGTCTGCCTAGCTCCAAGAAGACAGATACGCAGTATTTT. Translated, it gives CSASLPSSKKTDTQYF.

J is TRBJ2-1 and V is TRBV29-1; perhaps TRBD1 as D (6 bases). Germline assignment: CDR1 SQVTM and CDR2 ANQGSEA. Trimming stripped 2 bases from V and 2 bases from J, with 13 bases between. The CDR3 sequence is 15 residues long. CDR3 protein: CSVEKGRGPYNEQFF. Here the CDR3 DNA reads TGCAGCGTTGAAAAGGGCAGGGGACCCTACAATGAGCAGTTCTTC.

V usage is TRBV5-1 and J usage is TRBJ2-5; D is possibly TRBD2 (6 bases). The J call may be in error: the DNA end matches TRBJ2-1 better. Germline loops: CDR1 SGHRS, CDR2 YFSETQ. The CDR3 sequence is 16 residues long. The CDR3 is CASSWRGTGSPDEQFF. As DNA, the CDR3 is TGCGCCAGCAGCTGGCGGGGAACGGGGTCCCCTGATGAGCAGTTCTTC.

The chain joins TRBV20-1 to TRBJ2-1, with 13 nucleotides matching TRBD2. The CDR3 loop spans 14 amino acids. The V gene's germline CDR1 is DFQATT and CDR2 SNEGSKA (reference sequence). Unmatched junction bases numbered 8, after V lost 6 bases and J lost 9 bases. The CDR3, as DNA: TGCAGTGCAAGGACTAGCGGGAGAGGAACTGAGCAGTTCTTC. This gives the protein CSARTSGRGTEQFF.

This clonotype was counted between two and nine times. The CDR3 nucleotides are TGTGCCAGCAGGTCGGACAGGGGTTCGCGTGAGACCCAGTACTTC. It is translated as CASRSDRGSRETQYF. The chain has TRBV6-5 and TRBJ2-1; 9 bases match TRBD1. The J call may not be correct, given that the DNA end is closer to TRBJ2-5. This CDR3 spans 15 amino acids. Germline CDR1 and CDR2: MNHEY and SVGAGI.

The V and J genes are TRBV12-3 or TRBV12-4 and TRBJ2-4; D is possibly TRBD1 or TRBD2 (5 bases each). The CDR3 contains 13 residues. Between the trimmed V and J ends, which lost 6 bases and 5 bases, there was a span of 11 bases. This CDR3 is CASSSGRQNIQYF. DNA for the CDR3: TGTGCCAGCAGCTCGGGACGGCAAAACATTCAGTACTTC.

This clonotype appeared a few times. The chain uses TRBV5-5 and TRBJ1-2; TRBD1 matches 12 bases. Losses at the gene ends were 7 bases for V and 3 bases for J; bases not matched to a gene: 1. Germline assignment: CDR1 SGHKS and CDR2 YYEKEE (reference sequence). The CDR3 totals 13 residues. Here the CDR3 DNA reads TGTGCCAGCGGGACAGGGGGCGACTATGGCTACACCTTC. This encodes CASGTGGDYGYTF.

V is TRBV20-1 and J is TRBJ2-3; D is unresolved. V was shortened by 3 bases and J by 4 bases, with 8 bases between the two germline ends. The CDR3 has 12 amino acids. CDR1 DFQATT and CDR2 SNEGSKA come from the germline V gene (reference sequence). Here the CDR3 reads CSASQPPDTQYF. CDR3 bases: TGCAGTGCTAGCCAACCCCCAGATACGCAGTATTTT.

This clonotype was recorded many times. This chain links TRBV6-6 with TRBJ1-4; TRBD1 might be the D (5 bases). Germline CDR1 and CDR2: MNHNY and SVGAGI (reference sequence). The CDR3 is 16 residues long. V lost 4 bases and J lost 8, with 20 bases in between. CDR3 sequence: CASSSNDGGLREKLFF. The CDR3 nucleotides read TGTGCCAGCAGTTCGAACGACGGGGGTCTACGCGAAAAACTGTTTTTT.

The chain links TRBV7-2 to TRBJ1-4; possibly TRBD1 for D (6 bases). Between the trimmed V and J ends, which lost 2 bases and 5 bases, there was a span of 12 bases. This CDR3 region has 15 residues. Germline V CDR1 and CDR2: SGHTA, FQGNSA. The CDR3 region is CASSLTVQGNEKLFF. CDR3 DNA: TGTGCCAGCAGCTTAACGGTACAGGGAAATGAAAAACTGTTTTTT.

This clonotype was seen only a few times. The rearrangement joins TRBV18 to TRBJ1-1; D unclear. Germline-derived CDR1 and CDR2 are KGHSH and LQKENI. This CDR3 contains 15 residues. The ends were cut back, 2 bases at V and 3 bases at J, with 13 bases in the middle. CDR3 nucleotide sequence: TGTGCCAGCTCACCAAATTCTGGGATGGACACTGAAGCTTTCTTT. Its translation is CASSPNSGMDTEAFF. The variable domain in full, completed from reference TRBV18 and TRBJ1-1, reads NAGVMQNPRHLVRRRGQEARLRCSPMKGHSHVYWYRQLPEEGLKFMVYLQKENIIDESGMPKERFSAEFPKEGPSILRIQQVVRGDSAAYFCASSPNSGMDTEAFFGQGTRLTVV.

This clonotype has a handful of counts. The chain recombines TRBV7-9 with TRBJ2-5; 7 bases match TRBD1. This CDR3 comprises 15 residues. V gave up 1 base and J gave up 3 bases; unmatched junction bases: 5. Germline V lookup: CDR1 SEHNR, CDR2 FQNEAQ (reference sequence). CDR3: CASSLVRTGEETQYF. The CDR3 coding sequence is TGTGCCAGCAGCTTAGTCAGGACAGGCGAAGAGACCCAGTACTTC.

The table lists this clonotype with many counts. The chain has TRBV2 and TRBJ2-1, with a tentative D call TRBD1 (5 bases). Germline CDR1 is SNHLY and CDR2 is FYNNEI. CDR3 length equals 13 residues. Trimming shortened V by 1 base and J by 10 bases, and 11 bases separated the two germline ends. In DNA form, the CDR3 reads TGTGCCAGCAGTGAAGGGGGCCAGCTAGAGCAGTTCTTC. It specifies CASSEGGQLEQFF.

Concerning this clonotype itself: Germline is not matched at one junction end, which may reflect a read error. The genes are TRBV5-1 and TRBJ1-2; 7 nucleotides agree with TRBD1. CDR1 and CDR2 (germline): SGHRS, YFSETQ. The CDR3 contains 14 residues. This CDR3 is CASSESGTDYGHTF. The CDR3 DNA follows: TGCGCCAGCAGCGAATCCGGGACAGACTATGGCCACACCTTC.

This clonotype turned up a few times. This chain connects TRBV12-3 or TRBV12-4 to TRBJ1-4; D is unresolved. V shed 2 bases and J shed 8 bases, with 15 bases lying between them. The CDR3 contains 15 residues. For the CDR3, the DNA is TGTGCCAGCAGTTTACGCCGAAGAATGGACGAAAAACTGTTTTTT. Translation: CASSLRRRMDEKLFF.

Here the CDR3 DNA reads TGTGCCAGCAGTATCGCAGGGGGCCGGGGCAATTCACCCCTCCACTTT. Translation: CASSIAGGRGNSPLHF. This chain joins TRBV12-3 or TRBV12-4 and TRBJ1-6; 8 nucleotides line up with TRBD1. V was clipped by 5 bases and J by 7 bases; unmatched bases: 10. The length of the CDR3 is 16 residues.

This clonotype was recorded many times. CDR3: CASSLNGLAGSRDNEQFF. The CDR3 DNA follows: TGTGCCAGCAGCTTAAATGGATTGGCGGGAAGTCGGGACAATGAGCAGTTCTTC. The chain joins TRBV7-6 to TRBJ2-1, with a tentative D call TRBD2 (6 bases). The germline gives CDR1 SGHVS, CDR2 FNYEAQ. The ends were cut back, 2 bases at V and 5 bases at J, with 22 bases in the middle. This CDR3 has 18 residues.

V is TRBV7-9 and J is TRBJ1-1; D remains unclear. CDR1 is SEHNR and CDR2 is FQNEAQ in the germline V gene (reference sequence). This CDR3 is built from 19 residues. Between the trimmed V and J ends, which lost 0 bases and 0 bases, there was a span of 20 bases. CDR3 loop: CASSLASGGRSLLNTEAFF. DNA of the CDR3: TGTGCCAGCAGCTTAGCCTCTGGAGGACGGAGTTTATTGAACACTGAAGCTTTCTTT.

This clonotype turned up a few times. The chain joins TRBV12-3 or TRBV12-4 to TRBJ1-5; D perhaps matches TRBD1 (5 bases). The CDR3 is made up of 13 amino acids. V lost 7 bases, J lost 7 bases, and 14 bases lay in between. The CDR3 spells CASTLGGIQPQHF. CDR3 DNA sequence: TGTGCCAGCACCTTGGGGGGGATCCAGCCCCAGCATTTT.

This clonotype has just a few counts. V usage is TRBV12-3 or TRBV12-4 and J usage is TRBJ2-7; TRBD1 might be the D (5 bases). This CDR3 has 14 residues. Trimming shortened V by 6 bases and J by 1 base, and 13 bases separated the two germline ends. The CDR3 protein is CASRAQTASYEQYF. CDR3 in DNA: TGTGCCAGCAGGGCTCAGACAGCATCCTACGAGCAGTACTTC.

The J gene is TRBJ2-1, the V gene TRBV7-6, with 9 bases identical to TRBD2. Trimming took 4 bases from V and 5 from J; bases not matched to a gene: 6. CDR3 size: 15 residues. Germline V CDR1 and CDR2: SGHVS, FNYEAQ. The CDR3 nucleotides read TGTGCCAGCAGCTCTAGCGGGACTCAGGACAATGAGCAGTTCTTC. This encodes CASSSSGTQDNEQFF. Full variable domain (outside the CDR3, taken from reference TRBV7-6 and TRBJ2-1): GAGVSQSPRYKVTKRGQDVALRCDPISGHVSLYWYRQALGQGPEFLTYFNYEAQQDKSGLPNDRFSAERPEGSISTLTIQRTEQRDSAMYRCASSSSGTQDNEQFFGPGTRLTVL.

This clonotype appeared a few times. The chain has TRBV12-3 or TRBV12-4 and TRBJ2-7, with a weak D call TRBD1 (5 bases). The CDR3 spans 14 residues. Trimming stripped 3 bases from V and 2 bases from J, with 11 bases between. CDR3 sequence: CASSFQGRTYEQYF. DNA of the CDR3: TGTGCCAGCAGTTTCCAGGGTAGGACCTACGAGCAGTACTTC.